This T cell receptor (beta chain) came from a study of blood T cell repertoires in COVID-19. In the source study's methods: Estimated nucleated cell counts came from reference gene primer amplification. Some clones are missing from TCRdb's copy, which holds only in-frame ones; the method was immunoSEQ multiplex PCR. Clonal size and the V and J genes are those of that table, whereas D and trimming came from the DNA. This repertoire shows about 260,000 clones, roughly nine tenths found once; its top ten account for 2.4%. There are 12 residues in the CDR3. V was clipped by 5 bases and J by 6 bases, with 9 bases between them. Cohort allocation depended upon clinical history that participants reported.

This TCR derives from a woman between 18 and 30 years old who had recovered from COVID-19. This rearrangement joins TRBV12-3 or TRBV12-4 to TRBJ2-3; possibly TRBD1 for D (5 bases). Source material: PBMCs or T cells enriched from blood (not recorded which). Here the CDR3 reads CASSVTVDTQYF. CDR3 bases: TGTGCCAGCAGTGTGACAGTCGATACGCAGTATTTT.